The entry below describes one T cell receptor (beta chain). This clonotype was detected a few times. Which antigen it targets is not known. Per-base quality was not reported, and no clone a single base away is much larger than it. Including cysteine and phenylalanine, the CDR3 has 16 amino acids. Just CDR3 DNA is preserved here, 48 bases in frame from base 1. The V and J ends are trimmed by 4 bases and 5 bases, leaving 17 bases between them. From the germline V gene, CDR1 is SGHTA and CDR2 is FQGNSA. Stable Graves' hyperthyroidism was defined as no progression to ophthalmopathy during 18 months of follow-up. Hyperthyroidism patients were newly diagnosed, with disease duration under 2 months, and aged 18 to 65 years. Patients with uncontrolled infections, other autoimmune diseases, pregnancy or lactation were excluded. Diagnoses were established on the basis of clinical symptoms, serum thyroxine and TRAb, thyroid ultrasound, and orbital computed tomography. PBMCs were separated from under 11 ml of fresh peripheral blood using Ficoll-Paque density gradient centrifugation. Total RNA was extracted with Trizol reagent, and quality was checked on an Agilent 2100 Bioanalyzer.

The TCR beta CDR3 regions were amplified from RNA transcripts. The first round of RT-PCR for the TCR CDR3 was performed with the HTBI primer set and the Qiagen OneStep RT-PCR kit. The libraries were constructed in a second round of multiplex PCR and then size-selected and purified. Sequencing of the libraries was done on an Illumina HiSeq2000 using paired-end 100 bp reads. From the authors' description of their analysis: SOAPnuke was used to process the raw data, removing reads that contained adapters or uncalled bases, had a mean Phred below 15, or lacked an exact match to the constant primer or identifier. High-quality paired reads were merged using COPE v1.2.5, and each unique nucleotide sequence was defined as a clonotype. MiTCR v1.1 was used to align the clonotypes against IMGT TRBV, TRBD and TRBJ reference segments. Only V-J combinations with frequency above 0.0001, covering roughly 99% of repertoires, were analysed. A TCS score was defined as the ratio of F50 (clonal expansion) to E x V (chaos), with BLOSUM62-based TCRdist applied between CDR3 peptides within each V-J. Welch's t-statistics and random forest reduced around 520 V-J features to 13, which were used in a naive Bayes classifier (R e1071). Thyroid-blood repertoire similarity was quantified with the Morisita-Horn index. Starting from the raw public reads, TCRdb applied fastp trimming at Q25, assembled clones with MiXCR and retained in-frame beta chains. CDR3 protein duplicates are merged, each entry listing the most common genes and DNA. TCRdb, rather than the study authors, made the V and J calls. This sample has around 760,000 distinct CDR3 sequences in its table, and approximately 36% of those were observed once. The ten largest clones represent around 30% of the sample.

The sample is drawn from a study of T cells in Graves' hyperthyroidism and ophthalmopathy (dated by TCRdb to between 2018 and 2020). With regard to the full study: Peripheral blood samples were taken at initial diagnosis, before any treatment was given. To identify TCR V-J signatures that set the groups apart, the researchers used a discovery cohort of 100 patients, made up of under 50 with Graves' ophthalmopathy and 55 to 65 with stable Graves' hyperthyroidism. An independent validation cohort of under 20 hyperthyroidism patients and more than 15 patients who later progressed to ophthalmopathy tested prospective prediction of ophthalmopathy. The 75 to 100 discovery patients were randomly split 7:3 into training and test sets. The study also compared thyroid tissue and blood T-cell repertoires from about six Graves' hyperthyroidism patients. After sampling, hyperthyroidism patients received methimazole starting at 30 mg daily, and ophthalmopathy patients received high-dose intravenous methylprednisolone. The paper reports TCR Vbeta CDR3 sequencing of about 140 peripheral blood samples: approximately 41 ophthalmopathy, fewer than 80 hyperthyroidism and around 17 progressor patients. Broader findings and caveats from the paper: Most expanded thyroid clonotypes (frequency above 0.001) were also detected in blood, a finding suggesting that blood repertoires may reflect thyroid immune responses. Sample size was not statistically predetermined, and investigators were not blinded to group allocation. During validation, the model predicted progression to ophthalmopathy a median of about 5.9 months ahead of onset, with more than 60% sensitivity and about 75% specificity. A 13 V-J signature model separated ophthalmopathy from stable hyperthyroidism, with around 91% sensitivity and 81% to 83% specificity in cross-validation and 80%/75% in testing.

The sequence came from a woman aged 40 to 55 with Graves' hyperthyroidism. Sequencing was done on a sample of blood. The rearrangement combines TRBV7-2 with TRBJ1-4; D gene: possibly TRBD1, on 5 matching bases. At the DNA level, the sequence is TGTGCCAGCAGCTCAGGATACGGGACGGACAATGAAAAACTGTTTTTT. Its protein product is CASSSGYGTDNEKLFF. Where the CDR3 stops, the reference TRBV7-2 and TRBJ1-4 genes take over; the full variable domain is GAGVSQSPSNKVTEKGKDVELRCDPISGHTALYWYRQSLGQGLEFLIYFQGNSAPDKSGLPSDRFSAERTGGSVSTLTIQRTQQEDSAVYLCASSSGYGTDNEKLFFGSGTQLSVL.